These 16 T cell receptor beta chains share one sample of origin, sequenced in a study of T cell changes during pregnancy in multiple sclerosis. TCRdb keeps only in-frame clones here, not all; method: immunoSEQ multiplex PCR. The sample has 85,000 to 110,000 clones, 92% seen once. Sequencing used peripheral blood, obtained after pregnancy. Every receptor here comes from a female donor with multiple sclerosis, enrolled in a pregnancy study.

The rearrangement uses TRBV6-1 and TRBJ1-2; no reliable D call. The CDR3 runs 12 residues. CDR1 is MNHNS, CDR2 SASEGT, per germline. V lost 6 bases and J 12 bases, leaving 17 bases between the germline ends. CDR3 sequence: CASRAPGGGDTF. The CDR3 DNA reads TGTGCCAGCAGAGCTCCGGGAGGCGGGGACACCTTC.

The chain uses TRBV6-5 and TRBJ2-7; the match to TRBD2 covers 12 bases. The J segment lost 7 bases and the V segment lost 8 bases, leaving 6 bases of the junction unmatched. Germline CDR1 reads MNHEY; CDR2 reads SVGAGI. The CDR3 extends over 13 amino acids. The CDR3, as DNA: TGTGCCAGCCAACTAGCGGGAGGACGAGAGCAGTACTTC. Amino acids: CASQLAGGREQYF.

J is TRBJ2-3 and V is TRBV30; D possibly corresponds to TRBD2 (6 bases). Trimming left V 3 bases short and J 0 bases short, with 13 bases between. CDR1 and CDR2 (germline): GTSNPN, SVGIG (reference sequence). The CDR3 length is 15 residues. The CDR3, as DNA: TGTGCCTGGAGCATAGCCAGCGGGAGCACAGATACGCAGTATTTT. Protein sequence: CAWSIASGSTDTQYF.

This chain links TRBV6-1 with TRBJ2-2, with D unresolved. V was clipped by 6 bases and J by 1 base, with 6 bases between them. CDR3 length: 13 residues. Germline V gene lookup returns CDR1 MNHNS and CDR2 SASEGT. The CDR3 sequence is CASRHGNTGELFF. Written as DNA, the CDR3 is TGTGCCAGCAGGCACGGGAACACCGGGGAGCTGTTTTTT.

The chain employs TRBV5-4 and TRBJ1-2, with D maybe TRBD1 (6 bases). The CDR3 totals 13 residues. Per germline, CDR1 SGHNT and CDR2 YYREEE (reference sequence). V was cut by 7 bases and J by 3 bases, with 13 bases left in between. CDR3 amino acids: CASGVGADYGYTF. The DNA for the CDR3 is TGTGCCAGCGGGGTGGGGGCGGACTATGGCTACACCTTC.

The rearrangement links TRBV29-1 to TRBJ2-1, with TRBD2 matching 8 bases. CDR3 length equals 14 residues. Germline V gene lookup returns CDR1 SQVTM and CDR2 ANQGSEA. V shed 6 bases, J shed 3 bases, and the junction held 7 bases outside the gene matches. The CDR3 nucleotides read TGCAGCGTATTAGCGGGAAGCTACTACAATGAGCAGTTCTTC. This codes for CSVLAGSYYNEQFF.

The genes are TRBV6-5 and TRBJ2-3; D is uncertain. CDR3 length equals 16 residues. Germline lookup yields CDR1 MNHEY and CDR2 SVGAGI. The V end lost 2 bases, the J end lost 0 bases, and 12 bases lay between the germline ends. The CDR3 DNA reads TGTGCCAGCAGTTACCAGAGCGAGTCAAGCACAGATACGCAGTATTTT. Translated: CASSYQSESSTDTQYF.

The CDR3 DNA follows: TGTGCCAGCAGTGCAAAACAGGGGGCCCCTTTCTCTGGGGCCAACGTCCTGACTTTC. Protein: CASSAKQGAPFSGANVLTF. The V and J genes are TRBV6-1 and TRBJ2-6; 9 bases agree with TRBD1. With V trimmed by 4 bases and J by 0 bases, 10 bases remained unmatched. CDR3 length: 19 amino acids. Germline assignment: CDR1 MNHNS and CDR2 SASEGT.

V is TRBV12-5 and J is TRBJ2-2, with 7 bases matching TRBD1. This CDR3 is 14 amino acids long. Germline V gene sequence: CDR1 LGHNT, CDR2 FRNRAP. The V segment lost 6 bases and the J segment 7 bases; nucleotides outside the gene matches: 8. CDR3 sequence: CASGLTGVVGELFF. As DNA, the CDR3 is TGTGCTAGTGGACTCACAGGGGTGGTCGGGGAGCTGTTTTTT.

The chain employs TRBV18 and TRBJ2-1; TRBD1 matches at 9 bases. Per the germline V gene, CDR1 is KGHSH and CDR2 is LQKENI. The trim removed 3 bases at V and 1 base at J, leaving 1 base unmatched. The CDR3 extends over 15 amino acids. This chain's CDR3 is CASSPDRGSYNEQFF. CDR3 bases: TGTGCCAGCTCACCCGACAGGGGGTCCTACAATGAGCAGTTCTTC.

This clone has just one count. Here the CDR3 reads CASSARAGSTEAFF. CDR3 bases: TGTGCCAGCAGTGCCAGGGCCGGGAGCACTGAAGCTTTCTTT. The V and J genes are TRBV6-1 and TRBJ1-1, with a weak D call TRBD1 (5 bases). Germline-derived CDR1 and CDR2 are MNHNS and SASEGT. The CDR3 covers 14 residues. Trimming shortened V by 4 bases and J by 4 bases, and 13 bases separated the two germline ends.

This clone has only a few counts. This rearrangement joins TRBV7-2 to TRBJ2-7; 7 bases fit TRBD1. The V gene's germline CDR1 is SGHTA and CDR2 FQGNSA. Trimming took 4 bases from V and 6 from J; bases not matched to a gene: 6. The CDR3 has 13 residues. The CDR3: CASSSGQAGEQYF. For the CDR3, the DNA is TGTGCCAGCAGCTCCGGACAGGCGGGCGAGCAGTACTTC.

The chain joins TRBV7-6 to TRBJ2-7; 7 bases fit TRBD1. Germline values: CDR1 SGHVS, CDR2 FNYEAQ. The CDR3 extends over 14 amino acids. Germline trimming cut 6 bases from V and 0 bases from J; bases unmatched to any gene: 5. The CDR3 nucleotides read TGTGCCAGCAGACCGACAGGGTCCTCCTACGAGCAGTACTTC. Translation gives CASRPTGSSYEQYF.

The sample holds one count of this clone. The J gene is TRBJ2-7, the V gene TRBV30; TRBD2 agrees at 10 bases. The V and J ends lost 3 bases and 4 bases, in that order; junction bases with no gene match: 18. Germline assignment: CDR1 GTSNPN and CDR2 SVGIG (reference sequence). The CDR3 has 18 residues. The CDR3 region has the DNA TGTGCCTGGAGCGGCCCCAGAGTAGCGGGAGGAGGAAGGTACGAGCAGTACTTC. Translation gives CAWSGPRVAGGGRYEQYF.

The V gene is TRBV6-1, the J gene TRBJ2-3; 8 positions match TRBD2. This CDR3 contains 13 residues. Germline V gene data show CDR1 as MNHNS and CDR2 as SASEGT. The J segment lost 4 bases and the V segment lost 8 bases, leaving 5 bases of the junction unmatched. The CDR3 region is CASERESADTQYF. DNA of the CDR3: TGTGCCAGCGAGCGGGAGAGCGCAGATACGCAGTATTTT.

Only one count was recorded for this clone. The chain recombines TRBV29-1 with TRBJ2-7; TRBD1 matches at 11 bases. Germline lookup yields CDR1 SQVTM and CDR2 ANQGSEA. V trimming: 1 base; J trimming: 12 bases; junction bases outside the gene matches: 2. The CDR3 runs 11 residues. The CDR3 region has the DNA TGCAGCGTTGAAGCGGACAGGGGGCTGTACTTC. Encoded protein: CSVEADRGLYF.